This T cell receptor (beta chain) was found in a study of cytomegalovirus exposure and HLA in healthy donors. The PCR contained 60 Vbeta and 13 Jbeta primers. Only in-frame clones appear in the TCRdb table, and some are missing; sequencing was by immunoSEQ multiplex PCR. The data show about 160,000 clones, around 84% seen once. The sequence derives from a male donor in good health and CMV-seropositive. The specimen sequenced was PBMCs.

CDR3 protein: CASSTGQGTPLHF. CDR3 DNA: TGTGCCAGCAGCACGGGACAGGGAACACCCCTCCACTTT. The chain carries TRBV9 and TRBJ1-6; 9 bases line up with TRBD1. With 4 bases clipped from V and 11 bases from J, the junction kept 4 bases outside the gene matches. The CDR3 covers 13 residues. Germline CDR1 SGDLS, CDR2 YYNGEE.